These 29 T cell receptor beta chains originate from one sample sequenced in a study of CD8+ T cells in alopecia areata. Isolated RNA was reverse transcribed into cDNA used as the sequencing template. Some clones are missing from TCRdb's copy, which holds only in-frame ones; the method was immunoSEQ multiplex PCR. This repertoire shows roughly 200,000 clones, 56% found once; its top ten account for around 5%. Sequenced input: CD8+ T cells sorted from blood. The source is a human donor in good health.

This chain joins TRBV9 and TRBJ2-7; TRBD1 agrees at 9 bases. Germline CDR1 SGDLS, CDR2 YYNGEE. With 2 bases clipped from V and 6 bases from J, the junction kept 3 bases outside the gene matches. The CDR3 runs to 13 residues. Here the CDR3 reads CASSVRTGAEQYF. CDR3 nucleotide sequence: TGTGCCAGCAGCGTCAGGACAGGGGCCGAGCAGTACTTC.

V usage is TRBV13 and J usage is TRBJ2-1; tentative D call: TRBD2 (5 bases). V was pared by 3 bases and J by 7 bases, with 7 bases between. The CDR3 has 12 amino acids. Germline V gives CDR1 PRHDT, CDR2 FYEKMQ (reference sequence). CDR3 protein: CASSFVANEQFF. CDR3 in DNA: TGTGCCAGCAGCTTTGTAGCGAATGAGCAGTTCTTC.

The gene calls are TRBV29-1 and TRBJ1-1; D perhaps matches TRBD1 (5 bases). CDR3 size: 16 residues. The V and J ends lost 6 bases and 2 bases respectively, with 22 bases between them. Per the germline V gene, CDR1 is SQVTM and CDR2 is ANQGSEA. The CDR3 region is CSVSQGRAGGNTEAFF. The CDR3, as DNA: TGCAGCGTGTCCCAGGGCAGGGCGGGAGGCAACACTGAAGCTTTCTTT.

The chain joins TRBV2 to TRBJ2-7; the D call may be TRBD1 or TRBD2 (5 bases each). Germline V gene lookup returns CDR1 SNHLY and CDR2 FYNNEI. This CDR3 is 16 amino acids long. Trimming stripped 6 bases from V and 1 base from J, with 19 bases between. Here the CDR3 DNA reads TGTGCCAGCAGAATGGGGCAGGGAGAAAGGTCCTACGAGCAGTACTTC. This sequence encodes CASRMGQGERSYEQYF.

V and J are TRBV25-1 and TRBJ1-1, with D unclear. The V and J ends lost 6 bases and 4 bases respectively, with 9 bases between them. CDR3 length: 12 residues. The germline CDR1 and CDR2 sequences are MGHDK and SYGVNS. As DNA, the CDR3 is TGTGCCAGCAGGGGCCTGAGCACTGAAGCTTTCTTT. Translation gives CASRGLSTEAFF.

DNA of the CDR3: TGCGCCAGCAGCCAAGACCCGGCCGGAAGGGATGAAGCTTTCTTT. This codes for CASSQDPAGRDEAFF. This chain links TRBV4-1 with TRBJ1-1; D remains unclear. CDR3 length equals 15 residues. V dropped 0 bases and J dropped 7 bases, with 15 bases sitting between them. Germline CDR1 and CDR2: MGHRA and YSYEKL.

This CDR3 is CASSQAPDSYEQYF. In DNA, the CDR3 is TGTGCCAGCAGCCAAGCACCCGACAGTTACGAGCAGTACTTC. The chain is built from TRBV14 and TRBJ2-7; D is possibly TRBD1 (5 bases). CDR3 length: 14 amino acids. V lost 1 base, J lost 4 bases, and 11 bases lay in between. Germline-derived CDR1 and CDR2 are SGHDN and FVKESK.

The genes are TRBV29-1 and TRBJ2-1, with 7 positions matching TRBD1. The CDR3 extends over 15 amino acids. The germline gives CDR1 SQVTM, CDR2 ANQGSEA. The ends lost 5 bases at V and 1 base at J; junction bases unmatched: 8. For the CDR3, the DNA is TGCAGCGTTACGACAGGGTCCCCTTCCTACAATGAGCAGTTCTTC. Translated: CSVTTGSPSYNEQFF.

This clone was recorded once. Other nucleotide sequences in the sample specify the same CDR3. The chain couples TRBV11-2 to TRBJ2-5; D may be TRBD1 or TRBD2 (5 bases each). Looked up from germline, CDR1 is SGHAT and CDR2 is FQNNGV. The V and J ends lost 1 base and 2 bases respectively, with 8 bases between them. The CDR3 extends over 14 amino acids. The DNA for the CDR3 is TGTGCCAGCAGCTTAGGGGGGTTACAAGAGACCCAGTACTTC. Translation gives CASSLGGLQETQYF.

This clone was recorded a few times. The CDR3 DNA reads TGTGCCAGCAGCGGAGGGACAGGGGGCCGTCCGAGCACTGAAGCTTTCTTT. Translated, it gives CASSGGTGGRPSTEAFF. The chain uses TRBV9 and TRBJ1-1; 12 nucleotides match TRBD1. V was clipped by 3 bases and J by 4 bases; unmatched bases: 10. Germline V gene data show CDR1 as SGDLS and CDR2 as YYNGEE. This CDR3 has 17 amino acids.

As to this clone: This sample also contains other DNA sequences that code for the same CDR3. The V and J genes are TRBV5-6 and TRBJ1-5, with 8 bases identical to TRBD1. Germline V lookup: CDR1 SGHDT, CDR2 YYEEEE. This CDR3 region has 15 residues. Trimming at V came to 4 bases and at J to 3 bases, leaving 6 bases not matched to a gene. The CDR3 DNA reads TGTGCCAGCAGCATCGGACAGGGTCCCAATCAGCCCCAGCATTTT. Translated, it gives CASSIGQGPNQPQHF.

The rearrangement links TRBV29-1 to TRBJ2-1, with D possibly called TRBD1 or TRBD2 (5 bases each). The CDR3 sequence is 12 residues long. V was shortened by 3 bases and J by 12 bases, with 15 bases between the two germline ends. Germline V gives CDR1 SQVTM, CDR2 ANQGSEA. Here the CDR3 DNA reads TGCAGCGTTGAGGGCAGGGCGGGTGTGCAGTTCTTC. Translating gives CSVEGRAGVQFF.

The genes are TRBV5-6 and TRBJ2-7; unclear D gene. Germline values: CDR1 SGHDT, CDR2 YYEEEE. There are 12 residues in the CDR3. Trimming took off 3 bases at V and 6 bases at J, with 10 bases between the two ends. CDR3 loop: CASSWRSLEQYF. DNA for the CDR3: TGTGCCAGCAGCTGGCGTAGCCTCGAGCAGTACTTC.

This chain links TRBV7-6 with TRBJ2-5, with 13 nucleotides matching TRBD2. Germline V gene data show CDR1 as SGHVS and CDR2 as FNYEAQ. J lost 2 bases, V lost 5 bases, and 5 bases had no gene match. The CDR3 sequence is 16 residues long. This chain's CDR3 is CASSLRTSGGQETQYF. CDR3 nucleotides: TGTGCCAGCAGCCTAAGGACTAGCGGGGGTCAAGAGACCCAGTACTTC.

CDR3 DNA: TGTGCCAGCAGCTTGCCGAACACCGGGGAGCTGTTTTTT. Protein: CASSLPNTGELFF. V and J are TRBV5-6 and TRBJ2-2; D unresolved. From germline, CDR1 is SGHDT and CDR2 YYEEEE. Trimming left V 1 base short and J 0 bases short, with 1 base between. CDR3 length equals 13 residues.

The V call is TRBV6-1, the J call TRBJ1-3; TRBD1 might be the D (5 bases). Trimming stripped 7 bases from V and 7 bases from J, with 14 bases between. CDR3 size: 13 residues. Germline assignment: CDR1 MNHNS and CDR2 SASEGT. CDR3 nucleotide sequence: TGTGCCAGCACCTGGGACCAGATGAACACCATATATTTT. Amino acids: CASTWDQMNTIYF.

The chain carries TRBV9 and TRBJ2-5, with 9 bases fitting TRBD1. The CDR3 contains 15 residues. CDR1 and CDR2 (germline): SGDLS, YYNGEE. Unmatched junction bases numbered 7, after V lost 3 bases and J lost 4 bases. CDR3 protein: CASSARTGVGETQYF. CDR3 nucleotide sequence: TGTGCCAGCAGCGCCCGGACAGGGGTAGGAGAGACCCAGTACTTC.

CDR3 DNA sequence: TGCAGCGTTGAAGTCGGGACAGGGGGAGGCGGGGAGCTGTTTTTT. Protein sequence: CSVEVGTGGGGELFF. V and J are TRBV29-1 and TRBJ2-2, with 11 bases identical to TRBD1. Germline V gene sequence: CDR1 SQVTM, CDR2 ANQGSEA. Trimming cost V 1 base and J 7 bases; bases outside gene matches: 5. There are 15 residues in the CDR3.

There are a few counts of this clone. The chain is built from TRBV15 and TRBJ2-5; perhaps TRBD2 as D (6 bases). CDR1 is LNHNV, CDR2 YYDKDF, per germline (reference sequence). This CDR3 is built from 11 residues. Trimming shortened V by 5 bases and J by 7 bases, and 8 bases separated the two germline ends. The chain's CDR3 is CATSGGGTQYF. The DNA of the CDR3 is TGTGCCACCAGCGGGGGAGGGACCCAGTACTTC.

This chain joins TRBV9 and TRBJ1-1; D gene uncertain. Trimming left V 0 bases short and J 1 base short, with 4 bases between. This CDR3 region has 13 residues. Germline V gene data show CDR1 as SGDLS and CDR2 as YYNGEE. CDR3 protein: CASSVDQNTEAFF. In DNA form, the CDR3 reads TGTGCCAGCAGCGTAGACCAGAACACTGAAGCTTTCTTT.

This chain joins TRBV19 and TRBJ1-1; 7 nucleotides match TRBD1. Trimming at V came to 7 bases and at J to 5 bases, leaving 7 bases not matched to a gene. In germline, CDR1 is LNHDA, CDR2 SQIVND (reference sequence). This CDR3 has 13 amino acids. The CDR3 DNA is TGTGCCAGTAAGGAGGGGGCTGGAACTGAAGCTTTCTTT. It codes for CASKEGAGTEAFF.

The chain joins TRBV10-2 to TRBJ2-7; D is ambiguous. Between the trimmed V and J ends, which lost 2 bases and 4 bases, there was a span of 6 bases. CDR1 and CDR2 (germline): WSHSY, SAAADI. The CDR3 contains 12 residues. The CDR3 nucleotides read TGCGCCAGCAGTGAGATACGGTACGAGCAGTACTTC. This codes for CASSEIRYEQYF.

This chain joins TRBV27 and TRBJ2-5, with D perhaps assigned TRBD1 or TRBD2 (5 bases each). Germline CDR1 MNHEY, CDR2 SMNVEV (reference sequence). The CDR3 consists of 13 residues. V was pared by 3 bases and J by 5 bases, with 10 bases between. The CDR3, as DNA: TGTGCCAGCAGTTTTGTGGGGACGGAGACCCAGTACTTC. It encodes CASSFVGTETQYF.

The rearrangement joins TRBV7-2 to TRBJ1-3; D possibly corresponds to TRBD1 (5 bases). Trimming cost V 3 bases and J 2 bases, with 11 bases left between them. Germline loops: CDR1 SGHTA, CDR2 FQGNSA. This CDR3 has 15 amino acids. The CDR3 spells CASSFSGNAGNTIYF. The CDR3 region has the DNA TGTGCCAGCAGCTTTTCAGGGAACGCTGGAAACACCATATATTTT.

The chain uses TRBV7-8 and TRBJ2-1; D remains unclear. The germline CDR1 and CDR2 sequences are SGHVS and FQNEAQ. This CDR3 has 14 amino acids. Trimming took off 3 bases at V and 3 bases at J, with 9 bases between the two ends. Here the CDR3 reads CASSLGKHYNEQFF. The CDR3 DNA reads TGTGCCAGCAGCTTGGGCAAACACTACAATGAGCAGTTCTTC.

This chain links TRBV29-1 with TRBJ1-1; D is uncertain. The CDR3 covers 15 residues. Trimming took 1 base from V and 0 from J, leaving 12 bases between them. Germline V gives CDR1 SQVTM, CDR2 ANQGSEA. The CDR3 is CSVEGTDQMNTEAFF. CDR3 sequence (DNA): TGCAGCGTTGAAGGGACGGACCAGATGAACACTGAAGCTTTCTTT.

This chain joins TRBV13 and TRBJ1-2; tentatively, D is TRBD1 (5 bases). The CDR3 extends over 15 amino acids. Germline V CDR1 and CDR2: PRHDT, FYEKMQ (reference sequence). The ends were cut back, 2 bases at V and 4 bases at J, with 14 bases in the middle. The CDR3 nucleotides are TGTGCCAGCAGCTTACAAGGGACCTCTGGCTATGGCTACACCTTC. Its protein product is CASSLQGTSGYGYTF. Using reference TRBV13 and TRBJ1-2 for the parts outside the CDR3, the full variable domain is AAGVIQSPRHLIKEKRETATLKCYPIPRHDTVYWYQQGPGQDPQFLISFYEKMQSDKGSIPDRFSAQQFSDYHSELNMSSLELGDSALYFCASSLQGTSGYGYTFGSGTRLTVV.

Here the CDR3 DNA reads TGTGCCAGCAGCTCCCTGAACTCAGGGCGGGAGACCCAGTACTTC. It encodes CASSSLNSGRETQYF. The rearrangement joins TRBV7-2 to TRBJ2-5, with D perhaps matching TRBD1 (5 bases). Germline assignment: CDR1 SGHTA and CDR2 FQGNSA. V lost 4 bases and J lost 5, with 17 bases in between. CDR3 length: 15 amino acids. Full variable domain (outside the CDR3, taken from reference TRBV7-2 and TRBJ2-5): GAGVSQSPSNKVTEKGKDVELRCDPISGHTALYWYRQSLGQGLEFLIYFQGNSAPDKSGLPSDRFSAERTGGSVSTLTIQRTQQEDSAVYLCASSSLNSGRETQYFGPGTRLLVL.

The V gene is TRBV11-2, the J gene TRBJ2-7, with D tentatively TRBD1 (5 bases). The V gene's germline CDR1 is SGHAT and CDR2 FQNNGV. The CDR3 covers 15 residues. Trimming took off 0 bases at V and 0 bases at J, with 9 bases between the two ends. In DNA, the CDR3 is TGTGCCAGCAGCTTAGATTTGGACATCTCCTACGAGCAGTACTTC. It translates to CASSLDLDISYEQYF.